This is a list of T cell receptor beta chains from one sample in a study of blood T cell repertoires in COVID-19. The table came from immunoSEQ multiplex PCR; TCRdb's copy has only in-frame clones and leaves some out. The sample carries a few hundred thousand clones, about 90% recorded once. The sample consisted of PBMCs or T cells enriched from blood (not recorded which). The receptors derive from a woman aged 25 to 39 who had been exposed to COVID-19. Both conserved end residues are part of each CDR3. Each record gives: clone size, J gene, D gene, V gene, CDR3 protein, CDR3 DNA. The D gene is left open where the match is weak. Not all rows give a size; the values are once, few, many and, for expanded clones, a class.

>-|TRBJ1-4|-|TRBV9
CASSADTEVLDEKLFF
TGTGCCAGCAGCGCGGACACCGAAGTTCTAGATGAAAAACTGTTTTTT
>-|TRBJ2-6|-|TRBV7-9
CASSLAVPLRAGANVLTF
TGTGCCAGCAGCTTAGCTGTACCCCTCAGGGCTGGGGCCAACGTCCTGACTTTC
>-|TRBJ1-3|-|TRBV7-2
CASSLVAGVGGGNTIYF
TGTGCCAGCAGCTTAGTGGCAGGGGTTGGGGGTGGAAACACCATATATTTT
>-|TRBJ1-3|-|TRBV28
CASSLVEGVGNTIYF
TGTGCCAGCAGTTTAGTCGAGGGGGTCGGAAACACCATATATTTT
>-|TRBJ2-5|-|TRBV11-2
CASSLTIRSNQETQYF
TGTGCCAGCAGCTTAACTATCCGGTCCAACCAAGAGACCCAGTACTTC
>-|TRBJ2-7|-|TRBV18
CASSPWSSYEQYF
TGTGCCAGCTCACCCTGGAGCTCCTACGAGCAGTACTTC
>-|TRBJ2-5|-|TRBV7-6
CASSLRVWETQYF
TGTGCCAGCAGCTTGCGGGTCTGGGAGACCCAGTACTTC
>-|TRBJ1-6|TRBD1|TRBV28
CASSFGTGVLSPLHF
TGTGCCAGCAGTTTCGGGACAGGGGTCCTTTCACCCCTCCACTTT
>-|TRBJ1-2|-|TRBV10-2
CASTQGLSGYGYTF
TGCGCCAGCACGCAGGGACTAAGTGGCTATGGCTACACCTTC
>-|TRBJ1-1|TRBD1|TRBV30
CAWSLTGDVHTEAFF
TGTGCCTGGAGCCTAACAGGGGATGTCCACACTGAAGCTTTCTTT
>-|TRBJ1-1|TRBD1|TRBV29-1
CSVGDRQGTGTEAFF
TGCAGCGTTGGAGACCGACAGGGGACGGGCACTGAAGCTTTCTTT
>once|TRBJ1-5|-|TRBV19
CASRSPGVSNQPQHF
TGTGCCAGTAGATCCCCGGGGGTGAGCAATCAGCCCCAGCATTTT
>once|TRBJ2-5|-|TRBV29-1
CSVENTGVKETQYF
TGCAGCGTTGAAAACACGGGAGTGAAAGAGACCCAGTACTTC
>few|TRBJ1-5|-|TRBV28
CASSLSSGGYSNQPQHF
TGTGCCAGCAGTTTATCATCTGGGGGCTATAGCAATCAGCCCCAGCATTTT
>-|TRBJ2-2|TRBD1|TRBV6-4
CASRDRADTGELFF
TGTGCCAGCCGGGACAGGGCGGACACCGGGGAGCTGTTTTTT
>few|TRBJ1-2|-|TRBV5-1
CASSLHLPTGEGYGYTF
TGCGCCAGCAGCTTGCACCTTCCGACAGGAGAGGGGTATGGCTACACCTTC
>-|TRBJ2-1|-|TRBV18
CASSSSNSLGNEQFF
TGTGCCAGCTCATCCTCCAATAGCCTAGGTAATGAGCAGTTCTTC
>once|TRBJ1-2|TRBD1|TRBV28
CASSPGGQGDYGYTF
TGTGCCAGCAGCCCTGGGGGGCAGGGGGACTATGGCTACACCTTC
>-|TRBJ2-7|-|TRBV10-1
CASSDNYEQYF
TGCGCCAGCAGTGACAACTACGAGCAGTACTTC
>once|TRBJ1-2|-|TRBV28
CASSFSPLPNYGYTF
TGTGCCAGCAGTTTTTCCCCCCTACCTAACTATGGCTACACCTTC
>-|TRBJ2-7|-|TRBV12-3/TRBV12-4
CASSTRQAPEQYF
TGTGCCAGCAGTACCAGACAGGCCCCCGAGCAGTACTTC
>-|TRBJ2-3|-|TRBV9
CASSVVGSGTDTQYF
TGTGCCAGCAGCGTAGTCGGGAGTGGCACAGATACGCAGTATTTT
>-|TRBJ2-5|-|TRBV27
CASSLSLGEGGTQYF
TGTGCCAGCAGTTTATCGCTCGGGGAGGGGGGGACCCAGTACTTC
>-|TRBJ1-2|TRBD1|TRBV28
CASSSYLELQGAANGYTF
TGTGCCAGCAGTTCGTACCTAGAACTACAGGGGGCGGCCAATGGCTACACCTTC
>-|TRBJ2-7|-|TRBV5-1
CASSSSVASPYEQYF
TGCGCCAGCAGTTCATCAGTAGCATCCCCCTACGAGCAGTACTTC
>-|TRBJ2-3|-|TRBV7-3
CASSQWGRTQYF
TGTGCCAGCAGCCAATGGGGGCGTACGCAGTATTTT
>-|TRBJ1-3|-|TRBV30
CAWSSSIQGSSGNTIYF
TGTGCCTGGAGTTCGTCTATTCAGGGGAGCTCTGGAAACACCATATATTTT
>-|TRBJ1-4|-|TRBV28
CASSANREKLFF
TGTGCCAGCAGTGCTAACAGGGAAAAACTGTTTTTT
>-|TRBJ2-3|-|TRBV12-3/TRBV12-4
CASSLREQSTQYF
TGTGCCAGCAGCCTACGAGAACAGAGTACGCAGTATTTT
>few|TRBJ2-7|TRBD1|TRBV28
CASSSPGTGDPYEQYF
TGTGCCAGCAGTTCCCCCGGGACAGGGGATCCCTACGAGCAGTACTTC
>few|TRBJ2-1|TRBD2|TRBV6-5
CASRGLAANEQFF
TGTGCCAGCAGAGGACTAGCGGCCAATGAGCAGTTCTTC
>-|TRBJ2-7|TRBD1|TRBV28
CASSLLAGTGGYEQYF
TGTGCCAGCAGTTTACTCGCCGGGACAGGGGGCTACGAGCAGTACTTC
>-|TRBJ1-1|-|TRBV2
CASSEQGRRMNTEAFF
TGTGCCAGCAGTGAACAGGGGAGACGAATGAACACTGAAGCTTTCTTT
>-|TRBJ2-3|-|TRBV5-8
CASSSRDTSTDTQYF
TGTGCCAGCAGCTCCCGGGACACTAGCACAGATACGCAGTATTTT
>-|TRBJ1-1|TRBD1|TRBV27
CASSLSPLAGGLRTEAFF
TGTGCCAGCAGTTTATCGCCTTTGGCAGGGGGATTGCGCACTGAAGCTTTCTTT
>-|TRBJ2-7|TRBD1|TRBV25-1
CASSEYGTGDEQYF
TGTGCCAGCAGTGAATACGGGACAGGGGACGAGCAGTACTTC
>once|TRBJ2-1|TRBD2|TRBV7-3
CASSFWTSGNNEQFF
TGTGCCAGCAGCTTCTGGACTAGCGGGAACAATGAGCAGTTCTTC
>-|TRBJ1-3|-|TRBV6-2/TRBV6-3
CASSLDRNTIYF
TGTGCCAGCAGCCTGGACAGAAACACCATATATTTT
>-|TRBJ1-1|-|TRBV27
CASSLSPSNTEAFF
TGTGCCAGCAGTTTATCCCCCTCGAACACTGAAGCTTTCTTT
>few|TRBJ2-1|-|TRBV5-4
CASSPLQELGNEQFF
TGTGCCAGCAGCCCACTACAGGAGTTGGGCAATGAGCAGTTCTTC
>-|TRBJ1-5|-|TRBV30
CAWSPIHRSHSNQPQHF
TGTGCCTGGAGCCCAATCCACAGGTCCCATAGCAATCAGCCCCAGCATTTT
>-|TRBJ2-3|TRBD1|TRBV5-1
CASKGQQTDTQYF
TGCGCCAGCAAGGGACAGCAGACAGATACGCAGTATTTT
>-|TRBJ1-5|-|TRBV28
CAALGGLSNQPQHF
TGTGCCGCCCTGGGGGGGCTGAGCAATCAGCCCCAGCATTTT
>-|TRBJ2-1|TRBD2|TRBV7-9
CASSLETLAGGPLGEQFF
TGTGCCAGCAGCTTAGAAACACTAGCGGGAGGGCCATTGGGTGAGCAGTTCTTC
>-|TRBJ1-1|TRBD1|TRBV2
CATMGQPNTEAFF
TGTGCCACAATGGGACAGCCCAACACTGAAGCTTTCTTT
>-|TRBJ2-7|TRBD1|TRBV4-1
CASSQDQGTDHYEQYF
TGCGCCAGCAGCCAAGATCAGGGGACAGATCACTACGAGCAGTACTTC
>-|TRBJ2-7|TRBD2|TRBV25-1
CASSEGGLAGGRSYEQYF
TGTGCCAGCAGTGAGGGGGGGCTAGCGGGAGGACGTTCCTACGAGCAGTACTTC
>-|TRBJ2-3|-|TRBV10-1
CASSESLVVSDTQYF
TGCGCCAGCAGTGAGTCGCTGGTAGTATCAGATACGCAGTATTTT
>-|TRBJ1-2|-|TRBV6-5
CASTPGTTDNYGYTF
TGTGCCAGCACCCCTGGGACAACCGATAACTATGGCTACACCTTC